Each of the 32 T cell receptor beta chains below was sequenced from the same sample in a study of T cells in Graves' hyperthyroidism and ophthalmopathy. Amplification of TCR beta CDR3 regions was performed using RNA transcripts as template. A first-round RT-PCR of the TCR CDR3 used the HTBI primer set. TCRdb processed the multiplex PCR reads anew with MiXCR; each CDR3 protein has one entry. Of roughly 500,000 distinct CDR3 sequences in the sample, approximately 44% were seen once. The sequenced sample consisted of peripheral blood or thyroid tissue (not recorded which). These receptors were collected from an adult woman with Graves' disease, either hyperthyroidism or ophthalmopathy (not recorded which).

Many counts were recorded for this clonotype. V usage is TRBV7-3 and J usage is TRBJ2-2; perhaps TRBD2 as D (6 bases). Germline lookup yields CDR1 SGHTA and CDR2 FQGTGA. The V end was cut by 5 bases, the J end by 2 bases, with 15 bases between. This CDR3 comprises 16 residues. CDR3 protein: CASSPRVSGNTGELFF. CDR3 nucleotides: TGTGCCAGCAGCCCCCGTGTTAGCGGAAACACCGGGGAGCTGTTTTTT.

This clonotype was picked up a small number of times. The genes are TRBV4-1 and TRBJ2-7; 8 nucleotides line up with TRBD1. The ends lost 4 bases at V and 9 bases at J; junction bases unmatched: 17. CDR1 is MGHRA, CDR2 YSYEKL, per germline. The CDR3 has 16 residues. CDR3 sequence: CASSPWTGRYPLGQYF. CDR3 DNA sequence: TGCGCCAGCAGCCCCTGGACAGGGCGATACCCACTAGGGCAGTACTTC.

This clonotype came up many times. V and J are TRBV29-1 and TRBJ2-7, with D perhaps assigned TRBD1 or TRBD2 (5 bases each). Germline V gives CDR1 SQVTM, CDR2 ANQGSEA. The V and J ends lost 6 bases and 6 bases respectively, with 12 bases between them. This CDR3 is 11 amino acids long. The CDR3 nucleotides read TGCAGCGTACGAGGGGCTGGCGAGCAGTACTTC. Translated: CSVRGAGEQYF.

This clonotype was counted between two and nine times. This chain connects TRBV10-2 to TRBJ2-7; the D gene is possibly TRBD2 (7 bases). Germline loops: CDR1 WSHSY, CDR2 SAAADI. V gave up 2 bases and J gave up 4 bases, with 15 bases separating them. The CDR3 contains 15 residues. In DNA form, the CDR3 reads TGCGCCAGCAGTGAGGGGAGGGGGGGCGCGTACGAGCAGTACTTC. Protein: CASSEGRGGAYEQYF.

The count of this clonotype is one. One end of the junction is discordant with germline, which a read error may explain. V usage is TRBV11-3 and J usage is TRBJ2-2; possible D gene TRBD2, 5 bases. CDR3 length: 14 amino acids. Germline CDR1 reads SGHNT; CDR2 reads YENEEA. CDR3 nucleotide sequence: TGTGTCAGCACCCTGTTGGCCTCCACCGGGGAGCCGTTTTTT. Protein: CVSTLLASTGEPFF. Looking up the rest from reference TRBV11-3 and TRBJ2-2 gives the full variable domain: EAGVVQSPRYKIIEKKQPVAFWCNPISGHNTLYWYLQNLGQGPELLIRYENEEAVDDSQLPKDRFSAERLKGVDSTLKIQPAELGDSAVYLCVSTLLASTGEPFFGEGSRLTVL.

This clonotype was picked up many times. The J gene is TRBJ2-2, the V gene TRBV29-1; 7 bases are a match to TRBD1. There are 14 residues in the CDR3. Germline assignment: CDR1 SQVTM and CDR2 ANQGSEA. Trimming removed 7 bases from V and 1 base from J; junction bases left unmatched: 6. In DNA, the CDR3 is TGCAGCGCTCAAGGGGGCGTGAACACCGGGGAGCTGTTTTTT. Translation gives CSAQGGVNTGELFF.

The rearrangement joins TRBV30 to TRBJ2-6; D ambiguous. V lost 2 bases to trimming and J lost 1 base, with 6 bases between them. Germline loops: CDR1 GTSNPN, CDR2 SVGIG (reference sequence). The CDR3 has 14 residues. CDR3 in amino acids: CAWSYPSGANVLTF. Written as DNA, the CDR3 is TGTGCCTGGAGTTACCCGTCTGGGGCCAACGTCCTGACTTTC.

V and J are TRBV20-1 and TRBJ2-7; a weak D match, TRBD2 (6 bases). CDR1 and CDR2 from the germline V gene are DFQATT and SNEGSKA (reference sequence). V was pared by 4 bases and J by 5 bases, with 15 bases between. The CDR3 spans 13 residues. The CDR3 DNA reads as TGCAGTGCTAAGGCTAGCGTGGCGGACGAGCAGTACTTC. This translates into CSAKASVADEQYF.

The chain recombines TRBV2 with TRBJ1-6, with no clear D. Trimming took off 11 bases at V and 9 bases at J, with 17 bases between the two ends. This CDR3 contains 13 residues. CDR1 and CDR2 from the germline V gene are SNHLY and FYNNEI. In DNA, the CDR3 is TGTGCCGGCCTAATTGGAGGTGGTTCACCCCTCCACTTT. Its protein product is CAGLIGGGSPLHF. Complete variable domain (other parts from reference TRBV2 and TRBJ1-6): EPEVTQTPSHQVTQMGQEVILRCVPISNHLYFYWYRQILGQKVEFLVSFYNNEISEKSEIFDDQFSVERPDGSNFTLKIRSTKLEDSAMYFCAGLIGGGSPLHFGNGTRLTVT.

This clonotype has more than one count but fewer than ten. The rearrangement joins TRBV12-3 or TRBV12-4 to TRBJ1-5; weak D call: TRBD1 (5 bases). There are 13 residues in the CDR3. Trimming took 5 bases from V and 7 from J, leaving 12 bases between them. CDR3 sequence: CASSELRVQPQHF. In nucleotides, the CDR3 is TGTGCCAGCAGTGAGCTCAGGGTCCAGCCCCAGCATTTT.

This clonotype came up many times. The V gene is TRBV7-8, the J gene TRBJ1-1; possibly TRBD1 for D (5 bases). CDR1 is SGHVS, CDR2 FQNEAQ, per germline. V lost 1 base and J lost 4, with 13 bases in between. The CDR3 is 15 residues long. CDR3 bases: TGTGCCAGCAGCTTAGTCAGGGTGGGGAGCACTGAAGCTTTCTTT. It specifies CASSLVRVGSTEAFF.

On this clonotype: The conserved closing phenylalanine or tryptophan is absent in this CDR3, likely reflecting a read error. The rearrangement links TRBV29-1 to TRBJ1-1; tentative D call: TRBD1 (5 bases). Trimming shortened V by 6 bases and J by 1 base, and 9 bases separated the two germline ends. Germline assignment: CDR1 SQVTM and CDR2 ANQGSEA. CDR3 length: 12 amino acids. CDR3 bases: TGCAGCGTCAGGGAAACGAACACTGAAGCTTTCCTT. Protein: CSVRETNTEAFL.

Note on this clonotype: A much larger clone sits a single nucleotide away, making a read error possible. This rearrangement joins TRBV11-2 to TRBJ2-2; a possible D gene is TRBD2 (6 bases). Per germline, CDR1 SGHAT and CDR2 FQNNGV. There are 14 residues in the CDR3. CDR3 in DNA: TGTGCAACCGTGGTCCCAGGAGGGACCGGGGAGCTGTTTTTT. It encodes CATVVPGGTGELFF.

This clonotype was detected ten times or more. This chain's CDR3 is CASSPGTGATNEKLFF. DNA for the CDR3: TGTGCCAGCAGCCCCGGGACAGGGGCAACTAATGAAAAACTGTTTTTT. V gene TRBV12-3 or TRBV12-4 combines with J gene TRBJ1-4, with TRBD1 identical over 10 bases. After removal of 6 bases from V and 0 bases from J, the junction contained 4 bases not matched to a gene. The CDR3 covers 16 residues.

This clonotype occurred a few times. V usage is TRBV29-1 and J usage is TRBJ1-2; TRBD1 agrees at 7 bases. Looked up from germline, CDR1 is SQVTM and CDR2 is ANQGSEA. V lost 3 bases to trimming and J lost 4 bases; unmatched junction nucleotides: 5. The CDR3 has 13 amino acids. The CDR3 nucleotides read TGCAGCGTTGACCGGACAGGATCCTATGGCTACACCTTC. Its protein product is CSVDRTGSYGYTF.

This clonotype showed up many times. This chain links TRBV19 with TRBJ1-2; 8 bases align to TRBD1. V dropped 5 bases and J dropped 8; count of bases not matched to a gene: 10. Per germline, CDR1 LNHDA and CDR2 SQIVND (reference sequence). The CDR3 length is 14 residues. In DNA form, the CDR3 reads TGTGCCAGTAGTTCCCAGACAGGGGCTTGGGGCTACACCTTC. As protein: CASSSQTGAWGYTF. The full variable domain, rest sourced from reference TRBV19 and TRBJ1-2, is DGGITQSPKYLFRKEGQNVTLSCEQNLNHDAMYWYRQDPGQGLRLIYYSQIVNDFQKGDIAEGYSVSREKKESFPLTVTSAQKNPTAFYLCASSSQTGAWGYTFGSGTRLTVV.

The V and J genes are TRBV20-1 and TRBJ2-2; D is unresolved. Germline V gene sequence: CDR1 DFQATT, CDR2 SNEGSKA (reference sequence). The ends were cut back, 2 bases at V and 1 base at J, with 8 bases in the middle. The CDR3 is 14 amino acids. CDR3 region: CSARSSGNTGELFF. CDR3 nucleotide sequence: TGCAGTGCTAGATCCTCCGGGAACACCGGGGAGCTGTTTTTT.

This clonotype was recorded a few times. The V and J genes are TRBV25-1 and TRBJ1-2; tentative D call: TRBD1 (5 bases). The CDR3 loop spans 14 amino acids. Trimming pared 1 base from V and 7 bases from J, leaving 13 bases between. Germline values: CDR1 MGHDK, CDR2 SYGVNS. The CDR3 DNA reads TGTGCCAGCAGTGAATTCAACAGGTTCACTGGCTACACCTTC. The encoded protein is CASSEFNRFTGYTF.

V and J are TRBV24-1 and TRBJ2-7, with TRBD1 as a possible D gene (6 bases). The CDR3 consists of 13 residues. Germline V gene lookup returns CDR1 KGHDR and CDR2 SFDVKD. V gave up 4 bases and J gave up 1 base, with 7 bases separating them. This CDR3 is CATSETGSYEQYF. The DNA of the CDR3 is TGTGCCACCAGTGAAACAGGGTCCTACGAGCAGTACTTC.

The chain combines TRBV10-3 with TRBJ2-7; D possibly uses TRBD1 or TRBD2 (7 bases each). V was clipped by 10 bases and J by 4 bases, with 11 bases between them. Germline values: CDR1 ENHRY, CDR2 SYGVKD. The CDR3 contains 11 residues. CDR3 loop: CATGGGYEQYF. The CDR3 DNA reads TGTGCCACAGGGGGAGGGTACGAGCAGTACTTC.

The table lists this clonotype with a count of one. The chain recombines TRBV12-3 or TRBV12-4 with TRBJ1-1; D unclear. The CDR3 consists of 12 residues. The V end was cut by 7 bases, the J end by 1 base, with 7 bases between. The CDR3 here is CASTRGNTEAFF. For the CDR3, the DNA is TGTGCCAGCACTCGGGGGAACACTGAAGCTTTCTTT.

This chain uses TRBV9 with TRBJ2-7; 10 bases are a match to TRBD1. CDR1 and CDR2 from the germline V gene are SGDLS and YYNGEE. The CDR3 runs to 13 residues. V lost 9 bases, J lost 5 bases, and 8 bases stayed unmatched. CDR3 protein: CATPGQGPHEQYF. CDR3 nucleotides: TGTGCCACCCCGGGACAGGGGCCCCACGAGCAGTACTTC.

This clonotype came up a few times. The rearrangement joins TRBV3-1 to TRBJ1-5; 9 positions match TRBD1. Trimming took 3 bases from V and 11 from J; bases not matched to a gene: 11. The CDR3 has 15 amino acids. CDR1 and CDR2 from the germline V gene are LGHDT and YNNKEL (reference sequence). CDR3 sequence (DNA): TGTGCCAGCAGCCAGCACCCCGGACGACAGGGGGCCCAGCATTTT. It translates to CASSQHPGRQGAQHF. Complete variable domain (other parts from reference TRBV3-1 and TRBJ1-5): DTAVSQTPKYLVTQMGNDKSIKCEQNLGHDTMYWYKQDSKKFLKIMFSYNNKELIINETVPNRFSPKSPDKAHLNLHINSLELGDSAVYFCASSQHPGRQGAQHFGDGTRLSIL.

This clonotype showed up many times. The J gene is TRBJ1-1, the V gene TRBV7-3; D call uncertain. CDR3 length: 14 amino acids. V was clipped by 0 bases and J by 7 bases, with 12 bases between them. The germline V gene encodes CDR1 SGHTA and CDR2 FQGTGA. CDR3 DNA: TGTGCCAGCAGCTTAACTGTGGCTCCTGTTGAAGCTTTCTTT. This gives the protein CASSLTVAPVEAFF.

The CDR3 loop is CASKIGTPYLAFF. The CDR3 DNA sequence: TGCGCCAGCAAGATCGGGACACCCTACCTGGCTTTCTTT. V usage is TRBV5-1 and J usage is TRBJ1-1, with TRBD1 as a possible D gene (6 bases). CDR1 and CDR2 from the germline V gene are SGHRS and YFSETQ. V gave up 6 bases and J gave up 11 bases, with 20 bases separating them. The CDR3 runs to 13 residues.

The V gene is TRBV5-6, the J gene TRBJ1-3, with unresolved D. Germline V lookup: CDR1 SGHDT, CDR2 YYEEEE. Trimming took 0 bases from V and 0 from J, leaving 7 bases between them. The CDR3 is made up of 15 amino acids. CDR3 region: CASSLGWNSGNTIYF. In nucleotides, the CDR3 is TGTGCCAGCAGCTTGGGGTGGAACTCTGGAAACACCATATATTTT.

On this clonotype itself: This could be a read error, since a much larger clone is one nucleotide away. The chain couples TRBV16 to TRBJ2-7, with 7 positions matching TRBD1. Losses at the gene ends were 8 bases for V and 4 bases for J; bases not matched to a gene: 11. The CDR3 has 14 amino acids. CDR1 is KGHSY, CDR2 FQNENV, per germline. CDR3 nucleotides: TGTGCCAGCCGATGTGGGACAGAAAGTTACGAGCAGTACTTC. Amino acid sequence: CASRCGTESYEQYF.

This clonotype showed up just a few times. This CDR3 reads CASRTAVTGELFF. CDR3 nucleotide sequence: TGTGCCAGCAGAACGGCCGTGACCGGGGAGCTGTTTTTT. V is TRBV28 and J is TRBJ2-2; no reliable D call. The CDR3 runs to 13 residues. The germline gives CDR1 MDHEN, CDR2 SYDVKM. V lost 6 bases and J lost 5, with 10 bases in between.

The chain joins TRBV9 to TRBJ1-5, with D unclear. The CDR3 consists of 13 residues. Germline V CDR1 and CDR2: SGDLS, YYNGEE. The V gene lost 5 bases and the J gene lost 5 bases, with 11 bases spanning the gap. DNA for the CDR3: TGTGCCAGCAGTTACCGGGTAGATCAGCCCCAGCATTTT. It translates to CASSYRVDQPQHF.

There are a few counts of this clonotype. The chain is built from TRBV7-3 and TRBJ2-5; unclear D gene. The V end was cut by 3 bases, the J end by 4 bases, with 9 bases between. The CDR3 length is 13 residues. The V gene's germline CDR1 is SGHTA and CDR2 FQGTGA. CDR3 sequence reads: CASSFTASETQYF. CDR3 bases: TGTGCCAGCAGCTTCACCGCCTCAGAGACCCAGTACTTC. The entire variable domain, with the rest obtained from reference TRBV7-3 and TRBJ2-5, is as follows: GAGVSQTPSNKVTEKGKYVELRCDPISGHTALYWYRQSLGQGPEFLIYFQGTGAADDSGLPNDRFFAVRPEGSVSTLKIQRTERGDSAVYLCASSFTASETQYFGPGTRLLVL.

This clonotype was seen ten or more times. V gene TRBV4-1 combines with J gene TRBJ2-5; D may be TRBD1 (6 bases). The length of the CDR3 is 14 residues. Trimming shortened V by 5 bases and J by 3 bases, and 13 bases separated the two germline ends. Germline lookup yields CDR1 MGHRA and CDR2 YSYEKL. The CDR3 sequence is CASSGQQGKETQYF. CDR3 in DNA: TGCGCCAGCAGCGGCCAACAGGGTAAAGAGACCCAGTACTTC.

The chain uses TRBV7-8 and TRBJ1-4; D call uncertain. CDR1 SGHVS and CDR2 FQNEAQ come from the germline V gene. The CDR3 spans 15 residues. The V gene lost 5 bases and the J gene lost 0 bases, with 10 bases spanning the gap. The CDR3 spells CASSTYSATNEKLFF. The CDR3 DNA is TGTGCCAGCAGCACCTACAGCGCAACTAATGAAAAACTGTTTTTT.